Listed below are T cell receptor beta chains from one sample, sequenced in a study of neurological immune-mediated disorders. TCRdb re-derived calls from the 5' RACE reads in MiXCR, one entry per CDR3 protein. The sample lists 95,000 to 150,000 distinct CDR3 sequences, roughly 3.4% seen once, with 1.3% in the top ten. The sample taken for sequencing was PBMCs. These receptors were taken from a woman in her twenties or thirties with multiple sclerosis. Both conserved end residues are part of each CDR3. The order of the fields is V gene, D gene, J gene, clone size, CDR3 protein, CDR3 DNA. A D gene is named only where the DNA matches it firmly. A clone size is listed for some rows: how often the clone was seen (once, few, many), or a class if it is expanded.

V gene: TRBV5-1; D gene: -; J gene: TRBJ1-1; clone size: many; CDR3 protein: CASRGGDGMNTEAFF; CDR3 DNA: TGCGCCAGCAGGGGGGGGGACGGAATGAACACTGAAGCTTTCTTT
V gene: TRBV20-1; D gene: -; J gene: TRBJ2-7; clone size: few; CDR3 protein: CSAPIGQGSGEQYF; CDR3 DNA: TGCAGTGCCCCGATAGGGCAGGGGAGCGGGGAGCAGTACTTC
V gene: TRBV6-5; D gene: -; J gene: TRBJ1-6; clone size: many; CDR3 protein: CASSPGVNSPLHF; CDR3 DNA: TGTGCCAGCAGTCCCGGGGTCAATTCACCCCTCCACTTT
V gene: TRBV27; D gene: -; J gene: TRBJ2-7; clone size: many; CDR3 protein: CASSWTPTYEQYF; CDR3 DNA: TGTGCCAGCAGTTGGACGCCTACCTACGAGCAGTACTTC
V gene: TRBV6-2/TRBV6-3; D gene: -; J gene: TRBJ1-1; clone size: many; CDR3 protein: CASSSRQYRPNTEAFF; CDR3 DNA: TGTGCCAGCAGCTCTAGACAGTACCGACCGAACACTGAAGCTTTCTTT
V gene: TRBV12-3/TRBV12-4; D gene: TRBD2; J gene: TRBJ2-7; clone size: many; CDR3 protein: CASSLGLAGPYEQYF; CDR3 DNA: TGTGCCAGCAGTTTAGGACTAGCGGGACCCTACGAGCAGTACTTC
V gene: TRBV5-1; D gene: TRBD1; J gene: TRBJ1-6; clone size: many; CDR3 protein: CASSIRTGGNSPLHF; CDR3 DNA: TGCGCCAGCAGCATTCGGACAGGGGGGAATTCACCCCTCCACTTT
V gene: TRBV7-2; D gene: -; J gene: TRBJ1-3; clone size: many; CDR3 protein: CASSLVTRGLSGNTIYF; CDR3 DNA: TGTGCCAGCAGCTTAGTAACCCGAGGGTTATCTGGAAACACCATATATTTT
V gene: TRBV7-2; D gene: -; J gene: TRBJ2-3; clone size: many; CDR3 protein: CASSPLRGAQDTQYF; CDR3 DNA: TGTGCCAGCAGCCCCCTTCGGGGGGCCCAAGATACGCAGTATTTT
V gene: TRBV15; D gene: -; J gene: TRBJ2-1; clone size: -; CDR3 protein: CATSAGLTQIPYNEQFF; CDR3 DNA: TGTGCCACCAGCGCCGGATTAACCCAAATACCTTACAATGAGCAGTTTTTC
V gene: TRBV7-2; D gene: TRBD2; J gene: TRBJ2-7; clone size: many; CDR3 protein: CASSQTSGGSYEQYF; CDR3 DNA: TGTGCCAGCAGCCAGACTAGCGGGGGTAGCTACGAGCAGTACTTC
V gene: TRBV11-2; D gene: TRBD1; J gene: TRBJ1-2; clone size: many; CDR3 protein: CASSSTMTGAYGYTF; CDR3 DNA: TGTGCCAGCAGTTCGACGATGACAGGGGCCTATGGCTACACCTTC
V gene: TRBV12-3/TRBV12-4; D gene: -; J gene: TRBJ1-1; clone size: many; CDR3 protein: CASSLSSRTEAFF; CDR3 DNA: TGTGCCAGCAGCCTTAGTAGCCGCACTGAAGCTTTCTTT
V gene: TRBV20-1; D gene: TRBD1; J gene: TRBJ1-5; clone size: many; CDR3 protein: CSARRTGPDQPQHF; CDR3 DNA: TGCAGTGCTCGACGGACAGGTCCAGATCAGCCCCAGCATTTT
V gene: TRBV20-1; D gene: -; J gene: TRBJ2-3; clone size: many; CDR3 protein: CSARDWGVSTDTQYF; CDR3 DNA: TGCAGTGCTAGAGATTGGGGAGTTTCCACAGATACGCAGTATTTT
V gene: TRBV7-8; D gene: -; J gene: TRBJ2-1; clone size: many; CDR3 protein: CASSRRTGEQFF; CDR3 DNA: TGTGCCAGCAGCCGGCGGACGGGTGAGCAGTTCTTC
V gene: TRBV20-1; D gene: -; J gene: TRBJ2-7; clone size: many; CDR3 protein: CSAMGRYEQYF; CDR3 DNA: TGCAGTGCTATGGGGAGGTACGAGCAGTACTTC
V gene: TRBV5-1; D gene: -; J gene: TRBJ2-3; clone size: -; CDR3 protein: CASSSTKTSDTQYF; CDR3 DNA: TGCGCCAGCAGCTCTACTAAAACTTCAGATACGCAGTATTTT
V gene: TRBV5-1; D gene: -; J gene: TRBJ1-2; clone size: many; CDR3 protein: CASSFEGLGYTF; CDR3 DNA: TGCGCCAGCAGCTTCGAAGGACTCGGCTACACCTTC
V gene: TRBV10-3; D gene: TRBD2; J gene: TRBJ2-7; clone size: many; CDR3 protein: CASTSGRGYEQYF; CDR3 DNA: TGTGCCTCCACTAGCGGGAGAGGGTACGAGCAGTACTTC
V gene: TRBV20-1; D gene: -; J gene: TRBJ1-3; clone size: many; CDR3 protein: CSASTGNSGNTIYF; CDR3 DNA: TGCAGTGCTTCGACAGGAAACTCTGGAAACACCATATATTTT
V gene: TRBV20-1; D gene: TRBD2; J gene: TRBJ2-3; clone size: -; CDR3 protein: CSANLGLVKDTQYF; CDR3 DNA: TGCAGTGCTAATTTGGGACTAGTGAAAGATACGCAGTATTTT
V gene: TRBV7-2; D gene: -; J gene: TRBJ2-5; clone size: many; CDR3 protein: CASSLGGGPETQYF; CDR3 DNA: TGTGCCAGCAGCTTAGGGGGGGGGCCCGAGACCCAGTACTTC
V gene: TRBV5-1; D gene: -; J gene: TRBJ1-1; clone size: many; CDR3 protein: CASSLGWDTEAFF; CDR3 DNA: TGCGCCAGCAGCTTGGGTTGGGACACTGAAGCTTTCTTT
V gene: TRBV3-1; D gene: TRBD2; J gene: TRBJ2-7; clone size: many; CDR3 protein: CASSQGLAGATDLEQYF; CDR3 DNA: TGTGCCAGCAGCCAAGGTCTAGCGGGAGCCACGGACCTCGAGCAGTACTTC
V gene: TRBV20-1; D gene: -; J gene: TRBJ2-1; clone size: many; CDR3 protein: CSARGPSSYNEQFF; CDR3 DNA: TGCAGTGCTAGAGGACCAAGCTCCTACAATGAGCAGTTCTTC
V gene: TRBV4-3; D gene: -; J gene: TRBJ1-2; clone size: many; CDR3 protein: CASSQEGPNGYTF; CDR3 DNA: TGCGCCAGCAGCCAAGAGGGGCCCAACGGCTACACCTTC
V gene: TRBV20-1; D gene: -; J gene: TRBJ1-2; clone size: many; CDR3 protein: CSARDPGAPHGYTF; CDR3 DNA: TGCAGTGCTAGAGATCCAGGGGCGCCCCATGGCTACACCTTC
V gene: TRBV29-1; D gene: -; J gene: TRBJ1-1; clone size: many; CDR3 protein: CSVRPLVLNTEAFF; CDR3 DNA: TGCAGCGTTCGCCCTTTGGTATTGAACACTGAAGCTTTCTTT
V gene: TRBV20-1; D gene: -; J gene: TRBJ1-1; clone size: -; CDR3 protein: CSARDRGSTEAFF; CDR3 DNA: TGCAGTGCTAGAGATCGGGGGAGCACTGAAGCTTTCTTT
V gene: TRBV6-5; D gene: TRBD1; J gene: TRBJ1-1; clone size: many; CDR3 protein: CASGRQGKTPNTEAFF; CDR3 DNA: TGTGCCAGCGGGCGACAGGGGAAGACTCCCAACACTGAAGCTTTCTTT
V gene: TRBV5-1; D gene: -; J gene: TRBJ2-2; clone size: many; CDR3 protein: CASTSTGELFF; CDR3 DNA: TGCGCCAGCACTTCCACCGGGGAGCTGTTTTTT
V gene: TRBV20-1; D gene: -; J gene: TRBJ1-5; clone size: many; CDR3 protein: CSAKVRSGNQPQHF; CDR3 DNA: TGCAGTGCTAAGGTTAGGTCGGGCAATCAGCCCCAGCATTTT
V gene: TRBV20-1; D gene: -; J gene: TRBJ2-3; clone size: many; CDR3 protein: CSASRAGDTDTQYF; CDR3 DNA: TGCAGTGCTAGTAGGGCTGGGGATACAGATACGCAGTATTTT
V gene: TRBV5-1; D gene: -; J gene: TRBJ2-2; clone size: many; CDR3 protein: CASSLISQTGELFF; CDR3 DNA: TGCGCCAGCAGCTTGATTTCTCAGACCGGGGAGCTGTTTTTT
V gene: TRBV5-6; D gene: TRBD1; J gene: TRBJ1-5; clone size: many; CDR3 protein: CASSAGTGERQPQHF; CDR3 DNA: TGTGCCAGCAGCGCCGGGACAGGGGAGCGTCAGCCCCAGCATTTT
V gene: TRBV9; D gene: TRBD2; J gene: TRBJ2-7; clone size: many; CDR3 protein: CASGGSTSSYEQYF; CDR3 DNA: TGTGCCAGCGGCGGGAGTACCAGCTCCTACGAGCAGTACTTC
V gene: TRBV20-1; D gene: -; J gene: TRBJ2-7; clone size: many; CDR3 protein: CSARDESGPTGEQYF; CDR3 DNA: TGCAGTGCTAGAGACGAGTCCGGGCCTACGGGTGAGCAGTACTTC
V gene: TRBV6-5; D gene: -; J gene: TRBJ1-1; clone size: -; CDR3 protein: CASSLGGGASAEAFF; CDR3 DNA: TGTGCCAGCAGCCTCGGGGGGGGCGCGAGCGCTGAAGCTTTCTTT
V gene: TRBV6-5; D gene: -; J gene: TRBJ1-1; clone size: few; CDR3 protein: CASRTLGTANTEAFF; CDR3 DNA: TGTGCCAGCAGAACCTTGGGGACGGCGAACACTGAAGCTTTCTTT
V gene: TRBV12-3/TRBV12-4; D gene: -; J gene: TRBJ2-1; clone size: many; CDR3 protein: CASDRGGDNEQFF; CDR3 DNA: TGTGCCAGCGACCGGGGCGGGGACAATGAGCAGTTCTTC
V gene: TRBV3-1; D gene: -; J gene: TRBJ2-1; clone size: many; CDR3 protein: CASSQAAAVNEQFF; CDR3 DNA: TGTGCCAGCAGCCAAGCGGCGGCAGTAAATGAGCAGTTCTTC
V gene: TRBV20-1; D gene: -; J gene: TRBJ2-5; clone size: many; CDR3 protein: CSARPGHLQETQYF; CDR3 DNA: TGCAGTGCTAGGCCGGGACACCTACAAGAGACCCAGTACTTC
V gene: TRBV20-1; D gene: TRBD1; J gene: TRBJ2-7; clone size: many; CDR3 protein: CSARDRDRSYEQYF; CDR3 DNA: TGCAGTGCTAGAGACCGGGACAGGTCCTACGAGCAGTACTTC
V gene: TRBV29-1; D gene: -; J gene: TRBJ1-2; clone size: many; CDR3 protein: CSVDAGSLPNYGYTF; CDR3 DNA: TGCAGCGTTGATGCCGGGAGCCTACCTAACTATGGCTACACCTTC
V gene: TRBV20-1; D gene: -; J gene: TRBJ2-5; clone size: many; CDR3 protein: CSAKSPETQYF; CDR3 DNA: TGCAGTGCTAAGTCGCCCGAGACCCAGTACTTC
V gene: TRBV7-2; D gene: TRBD1; J gene: TRBJ1-2; clone size: many; CDR3 protein: CASSFDRGPRGYTF; CDR3 DNA: TGTGCCAGCAGCTTCGACAGGGGTCCAAGGGGCTACACCTTC
V gene: TRBV12-3/TRBV12-4; D gene: -; J gene: TRBJ2-7; clone size: many; CDR3 protein: CASSPGGYEQYF; CDR3 DNA: TGTGCCAGCAGTCCAGGGGGGTACGAGCAGTACTTC
V gene: TRBV20-1; D gene: TRBD2; J gene: TRBJ2-2; clone size: many; CDR3 protein: CSAKRAGGPNTGELFF; CDR3 DNA: TGCAGTGCTAAGCGGGCGGGAGGGCCGAACACCGGGGAGCTGTTTTTT
V gene: TRBV5-6; D gene: TRBD2; J gene: TRBJ2-4; clone size: many; CDR3 protein: CASSLSGGAGNIQYF; CDR3 DNA: TGTGCCAGCAGTCTTAGCGGGGGGGCCGGAAACATTCAGTACTTC
V gene: TRBV5-1; D gene: -; J gene: TRBJ1-1; clone size: many; CDR3 protein: CASSLGGRLWDTEAFF; CDR3 DNA: TGCGCCAGCAGCTTGGGGGGGAGGCTTTGGGACACTGAAGCTTTCTTT
V gene: TRBV28; D gene: -; J gene: TRBJ1-5; clone size: many; CDR3 protein: CASSRGGGPRPQHF; CDR3 DNA: TGTGCCAGCAGTCGGGGAGGGGGACCGCGGCCCCAGCATTTT
V gene: TRBV20-1; D gene: TRBD1; J gene: TRBJ1-6; clone size: many; CDR3 protein: CSDRGQGSSPLHF; CDR3 DNA: TGCAGTGATAGAGGACAGGGAAGTTCACCCCTCCACTTT
V gene: TRBV30; D gene: -; J gene: TRBJ1-5; clone size: many; CDR3 protein: CAWSPLGGVVNQPQHF; CDR3 DNA: TGTGCCTGGAGCCCTTTAGGGGGAGTCGTCAATCAGCCCCAGCATTTT
V gene: TRBV5-1; D gene: TRBD1; J gene: TRBJ1-2; clone size: many; CDR3 protein: CASSEQGAYGYTF; CDR3 DNA: TGCGCCAGCAGCGAACAGGGGGCCTATGGCTACACCTTC
V gene: TRBV18; D gene: -; J gene: TRBJ1-5; clone size: many; CDR3 protein: CASSPTARSNQPQHF; CDR3 DNA: TGTGCCAGCTCACCTACCGCAAGAAGCAATCAGCCCCAGCATTTT
V gene: TRBV4-3; D gene: -; J gene: TRBJ1-5; clone size: many; CDR3 protein: CASSQDVSQPQHF; CDR3 DNA: TGCGCCAGCAGCCAAGATGTGTCTCAGCCCCAGCATTTT
V gene: TRBV7-2; D gene: -; J gene: TRBJ2-1; clone size: many; CDR3 protein: CASSPSKGGYNEQFF; CDR3 DNA: TGTGCCAGCAGCCCCTCCAAGGGAGGCTACAATGAGCAGTTCTTC
V gene: TRBV7-2; D gene: -; J gene: TRBJ2-7; clone size: many; CDR3 protein: CASSSTSQGGGEQYF; CDR3 DNA: TGTGCCAGCAGCTCGACTAGTCAGGGAGGAGGCGAGCAGTACTTC
V gene: TRBV25-1; D gene: -; J gene: TRBJ1-6; clone size: many; CDR3 protein: CASSDFQDSPLHF; CDR3 DNA: TGTGCCAGCAGTGATTTCCAAGATTCACCCCTCCACTTT